This T cell receptor (beta chain) was observed in a study of beta chain features in type 1 diabetes. Per donor, one heparinised blood draw averaged about 116 mL. Cells sorted by CD45RO/CCR7/CD25/CD127/CD95/CD27 comprised CD4+ naive, central memory, regulatory and stem cell-like memory cells. Investigators reverse transcribed all isolated RNA, so they sequenced expressed TCRB transcripts. Clones were sequenced by immunoSEQ multiplex PCR, and TCRdb holds only the in-frame ones, with some missing. This table has hundreds of thousands of clones, 13% appearing once. This CDR3 comprises 14 residues. Trimming removed 0 bases at V and 3 bases at J, with 9 bases between. The germline V gene encodes CDR1 SGHRS and CDR2 YFSETQ. The sample holds a few counts of this clone. No antigen is known for it. Study-wide results and caveats: In all four CD4+ subsets, TCRB CDR3 length was significantly, moderately reduced in type 1 diabetes. Naive, central memory and Treg TCRB repertoires appeared more alike in patients than in healthy donors.

The clonotype was recovered from a man younger than 35 with type 1 diabetes. V usage is TRBV5-1 and J usage is TRBJ2-5; D might be TRBD1 or TRBD2, each matching 5 bases. Sequenced sample: naive CD4+ T cells from blood. The CDR3, as DNA: TGCGCCAGCAGCTTGGAAGGGACGGAAGAGACCCAGTACTTC. Translation gives CASSLEGTEETQYF.